Listed below are T cell receptor beta chains from one sample, sequenced in a study of T cell responses to AZD1222 COVID-19 vaccine. Profiling relied on immunoSEQ multiplex PCR, and the TCRdb table lists in-frame clones only, not all of them. The table includes over 95,000 clones, 85% to 95% detected once. The sample here was peripheral blood, taken on day 0 of AZD1222 vaccination. These receptors originate from an adult in good health. The CDR3 runs from the conserved cysteine through the conserved F or W. Each record gives: J gene, D gene, V gene, clone size, CDR3 protein, CDR3 DNA. A D gene is named only where the DNA matches it firmly. Clone sizes are given selectively: once, few, many, or a class where the clone is expanded.

J gene: TRBJ1-1; D gene: .; V gene: TRBV5-1; clone size: once; CDR3 protein: CASSQRGDYTEAFF; CDR3 DNA: TGCGCCAGCAGCCAGAGGGGGGACTACACTGAAGCTTTCTTT
J gene: TRBJ2-3; D gene: TRBD1; V gene: TRBV5-4; clone size: .; CDR3 protein: CASSSGGTGVLGTQYF; CDR3 DNA: TGTGCCAGCAGCTCAGGGGGGACAGGGGTGCTTGGGACGCAGTATTTT
J gene: TRBJ1-3; D gene: .; V gene: TRBV9; clone size: .; CDR3 protein: CASSVDLDTIYF; CDR3 DNA: TGTGCCAGCAGCGTAGACCTGGACACCATATATTTT
J gene: TRBJ2-2; D gene: TRBD2; V gene: TRBV28; clone size: .; CDR3 protein: CASSFIMPSPGTSGRPNTGELFF; CDR3 DNA: TGTGCCAGCAGTTTTATTATGCCTTCCCCCGGGACTAGCGGGAGGCCGAACACCGGGGAGCTGTTTTTT
J gene: TRBJ1-3; D gene: .; V gene: TRBV2; clone size: .; CDR3 protein: CASSLIDSGNTIYF; CDR3 DNA: TGTGCCAGCAGTCTTATAGACTCTGGAAACACCATATATTTT
J gene: TRBJ2-5; D gene: .; V gene: TRBV6-5; clone size: once; CDR3 protein: CASTGGPRQETQYF; CDR3 DNA: TGTGCCAGCACGGGTGGGCCGCGCCAAGAGACCCAGTACTTC
J gene: TRBJ1-1; D gene: .; V gene: TRBV5-1; clone size: .; CDR3 protein: CASSLEAAVNTEAFF; CDR3 DNA: TGCGCCAGCAGCTTGGAGGCGGCAGTGAACACTGAAGCTTTCTTT
J gene: TRBJ2-3; D gene: TRBD1; V gene: TRBV18; clone size: .; CDR3 protein: CASSPGGFTDTQYF; CDR3 DNA: TGTGCCAGCTCGCCAGGGGGATTCACAGATACGCAGTATTTT
J gene: TRBJ2-5; D gene: TRBD1; V gene: TRBV11-2; clone size: few; CDR3 protein: CASSRRDRGRQETQYF; CDR3 DNA: TGTGCCAGCAGCCGACGGGACAGGGGGCGTCAAGAGACCCAGTACTTC
J gene: TRBJ2-7; D gene: TRBD2; V gene: TRBV27; clone size: .; CDR3 protein: CASSLFPQGGSYEQYF; CDR3 DNA: TGTGCCAGCAGTTTATTTCCGCAGGGAGGGTCCTACGAGCAGTACTTC
J gene: TRBJ1-1; D gene: .; V gene: TRBV18; clone size: .; CDR3 protein: CASSPKGGATEAFF; CDR3 DNA: TGTGCCAGCTCACCAAAGGGAGGAGCCACTGAAGCTTTCTTT
J gene: TRBJ1-3; D gene: .; V gene: TRBV30; clone size: .; CDR3 protein: CAWSVGRGNTIYF; CDR3 DNA: TGTGCCTGGAGTGTAGGGAGGGGGAACACCATATATTTT
J gene: TRBJ2-7; D gene: TRBD1; V gene: TRBV7-3; clone size: .; CDR3 protein: CASSLNAGGASEQYF; CDR3 DNA: TGTGCCAGCAGCTTAAACGCAGGGGGCGCGTCCGAGCAGTACTTC
J gene: TRBJ1-5; D gene: .; V gene: TRBV30; clone size: .; CDR3 protein: CAWSLSGPLLDQPQHF; CDR3 DNA: TGTGCCTGGAGTCTCTCGGGACCCCTCTTGGATCAGCCCCAGCATTTT
J gene: TRBJ2-3; D gene: .; V gene: TRBV28; clone size: once; CDR3 protein: CASSNVGDTQYF; CDR3 DNA: TGTGCCAGCAGTAACGTGGGGGATACGCAGTATTTT
J gene: TRBJ2-7; D gene: .; V gene: TRBV20-1; clone size: .; CDR3 protein: CSASSYEQYF; CDR3 DNA: TGCAGTGCTAGCTCCTACGAGCAGTACTTC
J gene: TRBJ2-2; D gene: .; V gene: TRBV12-3/TRBV12-4; clone size: .; CDR3 protein: CASSLKRRELFF; CDR3 DNA: TGTGCCAGCAGCTTGAAAAGGCGGGAGCTGTTTTTT
J gene: TRBJ2-1; D gene: TRBD2; V gene: TRBV28; clone size: .; CDR3 protein: CASDGAGGPGNEQFF; CDR3 DNA: TGTGCCAGCGATGGCGCGGGAGGGCCTGGCAATGAGCAGTTCTTC
J gene: TRBJ1-6; D gene: .; V gene: TRBV7-6; clone size: .; CDR3 protein: CASSLRAGNNSPLHF; CDR3 DNA: TGTGCCAGCAGCTTAAGGGCAGGGAATAATTCACCCCTCCACTTT
J gene: TRBJ2-1; D gene: TRBD2; V gene: TRBV7-2; clone size: .; CDR3 protein: CASSQGLAGSNEQFF; CDR3 DNA: TGTGCCAGCAGCCAGGGACTAGCGGGCTCCAATGAGCAGTTCTTC
J gene: TRBJ1-1; D gene: .; V gene: TRBV6-5; clone size: .; CDR3 protein: CATQRGLNTEAFF; CDR3 DNA: TGTGCCACCCAGCGGGGACTCAACACTGAAGCTTTCTTT
J gene: TRBJ1-4; D gene: TRBD1; V gene: TRBV30; clone size: .; CDR3 protein: CAWTGQGATNEKLFF; CDR3 DNA: TGTGCCTGGACCGGACAGGGGGCTACTAATGAAAAACTGTTTTTT
J gene: TRBJ1-6; D gene: .; V gene: TRBV7-3; clone size: .; CDR3 protein: CASSLANSYNSPLHF; CDR3 DNA: TGTGCCAGCAGCCTGGCGAACTCCTATAATTCACCCCTCCACTTT
J gene: TRBJ1-5; D gene: TRBD1; V gene: TRBV5-1; clone size: few; CDR3 protein: CASSRTGRNQPQHF; CDR3 DNA: TGCGCCAGCAGCCGGACAGGGCGAAATCAGCCCCAGCATTTT
J gene: TRBJ2-7; D gene: .; V gene: TRBV11-3; clone size: .; CDR3 protein: CASSLGRGEDEQYF; CDR3 DNA: TGTGCCAGCAGCTTAGGCAGAGGGGAGGACGAGCAGTACTTC
J gene: TRBJ2-7; D gene: TRBD2; V gene: TRBV10-1; clone size: .; CDR3 protein: CASSDSGGGKYEQYF; CDR3 DNA: TGCGCCAGCAGTGACTCGGGCGGGGGGAAGTACGAGCAGTACTTC
J gene: TRBJ2-2; D gene: .; V gene: TRBV5-1; clone size: .; CDR3 protein: CASSSLLDTGELFF; CDR3 DNA: TGCGCCAGCAGCTCATTACTAGACACCGGGGAGCTGTTTTTT
J gene: TRBJ2-2; D gene: .; V gene: TRBV5-1; clone size: .; CDR3 protein: CASSSLTRETNTGELFF; CDR3 DNA: TGCGCCAGCAGCTCCCTGACTAGAGAAACGAACACCGGGGAGCTGTTTTTT
J gene: TRBJ2-7; D gene: TRBD1; V gene: TRBV5-1; clone size: .; CDR3 protein: CASSLGFGTGFYEQYF; CDR3 DNA: TGCGCCAGCAGCTTGGGCTTTGGGACAGGGTTCTACGAGCAGTACTTC
J gene: TRBJ2-6; D gene: .; V gene: TRBV6-5; clone size: .; CDR3 protein: CASSVQVGANVLTF; CDR3 DNA: TGTGCCAGCAGCGTACAGGTTGGGGCCAACGTCCTGACTTTC
J gene: TRBJ1-1; D gene: .; V gene: TRBV10-3; clone size: .; CDR3 protein: CAISLSTSEAFF; CDR3 DNA: TGTGCCATCAGCCTTAGCACGTCTGAAGCTTTCTTT
J gene: TRBJ1-2; D gene: .; V gene: TRBV5-1; clone size: .; CDR3 protein: CASSLDRGYTF; CDR3 DNA: TGCGCCAGCAGCTTGGATAGGGGCTACACCTTC
J gene: TRBJ2-1; D gene: TRBD2; V gene: TRBV7-2; clone size: once; CDR3 protein: CASSLGSSGSFNEQFF; CDR3 DNA: TGTGCCAGCAGCTTAGGATCTAGCGGGAGTTTCAATGAGCAGTTCTTC
J gene: TRBJ1-5; D gene: .; V gene: TRBV10-3; clone size: .; CDR3 protein: CAISESAVGQPQHF; CDR3 DNA: TGTGCCATCAGTGAGTCGGCGGTAGGTCAGCCCCAGCATTTT
J gene: TRBJ2-7; D gene: .; V gene: TRBV7-2; clone size: .; CDR3 protein: CASSGTAGVYEQYF; CDR3 DNA: TGTGCCAGCAGCGGGACAGCGGGAGTCTACGAGCAGTACTTC
J gene: TRBJ1-2; D gene: .; V gene: TRBV6-5; clone size: .; CDR3 protein: CASIDFRRQNYGYTF; CDR3 DNA: TGTGCCAGCATAGATTTCAGGAGGCAGAACTATGGCTACACCTTC
J gene: TRBJ1-5; D gene: .; V gene: TRBV28; clone size: .; CDR3 protein: CASNSLRGGKDQPQHF; CDR3 DNA: TGTGCCAGCAACTCGCTTAGGGGGGGGAAGGATCAGCCCCAGCATTTT
J gene: TRBJ1-4; D gene: .; V gene: TRBV6-1; clone size: .; CDR3 protein: CASSEALGGKEKLFF; CDR3 DNA: TGTGCCAGCAGTGAAGCTCTCGGGGGTAAAGAAAAACTGTTTTTT
J gene: TRBJ1-3; D gene: .; V gene: TRBV30; clone size: .; CDR3 protein: CAWGHGNTIYF; CDR3 DNA: TGTGCCTGGGGCCATGGAAACACCATATATTTT
J gene: TRBJ2-7; D gene: .; V gene: TRBV14; clone size: .; CDR3 protein: CASSQVAGLSTYEQYF; CDR3 DNA: TGTGCCAGCAGCCAGGTCGCGGGCCTGAGCACCTACGAGCAGTACTTC
J gene: TRBJ1-3; D gene: .; V gene: TRBV18; clone size: .; CDR3 protein: CASSPGPGASGNTIYF; CDR3 DNA: TGTGCCAGCTCACCGGGCCCGGGGGCGTCCGGAAACACCATATATTTT
J gene: TRBJ2-7; D gene: .; V gene: TRBV7-2; clone size: .; CDR3 protein: CASSSQGYEQYF; CDR3 DNA: TGTGCCAGCAGCTCTCAAGGGTACGAGCAGTACTTC
J gene: TRBJ1-5; D gene: .; V gene: TRBV12-3/TRBV12-4; clone size: .; CDR3 protein: CASSFSGQPQHF; CDR3 DNA: TGTGCCAGCAGTTTCTCAGGGCAGCCCCAGCATTTT
J gene: TRBJ2-7; D gene: .; V gene: TRBV5-1; clone size: .; CDR3 protein: CASSLGYEQYF; CDR3 DNA: TGCGCCAGCAGCTTGGGATACGAGCAGTACTTC
J gene: TRBJ1-2; D gene: TRBD1; V gene: TRBV7-9; clone size: .; CDR3 protein: CASDRGNRGNYGYTF; CDR3 DNA: TGTGCCAGCGACCGAGGGAACAGGGGTAACTATGGCTACACCTTC
J gene: TRBJ1-1; D gene: .; V gene: TRBV28; clone size: .; CDR3 protein: CASSFMLRGAYTEAFF; CDR3 DNA: TGTGCCAGCAGTTTTATGCTGAGGGGCGCGTACACTGAAGCTTTCTTT
J gene: TRBJ2-7; D gene: .; V gene: TRBV9; clone size: .; CDR3 protein: CASSVGVGERSLYEQYF; CDR3 DNA: TGTGCCAGCAGCGTAGGCGTGGGGGAGCGGAGTCTTTACGAGCAGTACTTC